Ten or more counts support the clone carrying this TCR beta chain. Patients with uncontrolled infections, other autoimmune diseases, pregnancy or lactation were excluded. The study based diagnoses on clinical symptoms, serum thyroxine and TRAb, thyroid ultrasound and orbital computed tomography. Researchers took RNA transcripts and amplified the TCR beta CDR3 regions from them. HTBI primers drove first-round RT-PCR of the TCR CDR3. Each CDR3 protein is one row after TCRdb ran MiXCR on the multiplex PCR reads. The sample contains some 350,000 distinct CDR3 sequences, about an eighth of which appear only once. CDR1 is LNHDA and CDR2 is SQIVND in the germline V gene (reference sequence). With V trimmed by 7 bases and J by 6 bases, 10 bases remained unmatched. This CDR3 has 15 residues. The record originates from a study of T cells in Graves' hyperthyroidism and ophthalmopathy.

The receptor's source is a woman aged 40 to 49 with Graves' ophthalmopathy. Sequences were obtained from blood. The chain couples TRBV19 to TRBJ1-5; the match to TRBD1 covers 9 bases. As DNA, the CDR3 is TGTGCCAGTAAACGGGACAGGGAGGTTGGTCAGCCCCAGCATTTT. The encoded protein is CASKRDREVGQPQHF.